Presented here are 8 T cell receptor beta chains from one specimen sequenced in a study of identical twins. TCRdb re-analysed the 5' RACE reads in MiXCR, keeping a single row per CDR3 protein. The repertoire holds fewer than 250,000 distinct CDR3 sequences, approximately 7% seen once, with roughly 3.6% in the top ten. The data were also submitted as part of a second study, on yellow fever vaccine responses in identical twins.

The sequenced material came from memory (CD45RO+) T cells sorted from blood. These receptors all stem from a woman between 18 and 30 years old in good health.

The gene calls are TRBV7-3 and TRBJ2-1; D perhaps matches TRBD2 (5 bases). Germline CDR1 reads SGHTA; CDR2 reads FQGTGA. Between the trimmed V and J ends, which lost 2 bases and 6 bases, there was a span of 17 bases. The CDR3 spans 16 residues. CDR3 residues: CASSLDSDTYINEQFF. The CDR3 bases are TGTGCCAGCAGCTTAGATAGCGATACGTATATCAATGAGCAGTTCTTC.

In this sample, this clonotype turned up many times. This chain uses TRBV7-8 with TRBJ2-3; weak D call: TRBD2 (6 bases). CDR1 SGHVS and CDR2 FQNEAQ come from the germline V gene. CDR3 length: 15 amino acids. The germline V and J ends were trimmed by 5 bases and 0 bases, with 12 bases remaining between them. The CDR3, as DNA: TGTGCCAGCAGCCCGCGGGATTCTAGCACAGATACGCAGTATTTT. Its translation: CASSPRDSSTDTQYF.

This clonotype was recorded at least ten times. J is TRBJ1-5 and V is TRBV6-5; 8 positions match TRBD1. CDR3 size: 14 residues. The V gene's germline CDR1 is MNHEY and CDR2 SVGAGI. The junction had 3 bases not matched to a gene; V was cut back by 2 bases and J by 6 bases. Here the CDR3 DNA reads TGTGCCAGCAGTTACGGACAGGGTCCTCAGCCCCAGCATTTT. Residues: CASSYGQGPQPQHF.

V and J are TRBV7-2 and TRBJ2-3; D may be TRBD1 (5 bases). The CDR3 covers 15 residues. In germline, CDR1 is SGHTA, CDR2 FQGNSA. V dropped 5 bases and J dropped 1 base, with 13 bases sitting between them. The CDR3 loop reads CASSLRGTGTDTQYF. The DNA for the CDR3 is TGTGCCAGCAGCCTAAGGGGAACAGGCACAGATACGCAGTATTTT.

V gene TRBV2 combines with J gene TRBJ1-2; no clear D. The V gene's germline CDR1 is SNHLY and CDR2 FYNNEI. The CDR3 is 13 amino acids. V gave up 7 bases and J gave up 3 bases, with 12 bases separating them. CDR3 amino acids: CASIRQVDYGYTF. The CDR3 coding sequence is TGTGCCAGCATTCGGCAGGTCGACTATGGCTACACCTTC.

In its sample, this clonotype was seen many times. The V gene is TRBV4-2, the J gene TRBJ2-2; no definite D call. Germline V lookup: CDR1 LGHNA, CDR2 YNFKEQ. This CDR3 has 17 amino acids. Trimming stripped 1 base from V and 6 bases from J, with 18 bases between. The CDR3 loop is CASSQVREALRAGELFF. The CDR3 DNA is TGTGCCAGCAGCCAAGTTCGTGAAGCTCTTCGCGCCGGGGAGCTGTTTTTT.

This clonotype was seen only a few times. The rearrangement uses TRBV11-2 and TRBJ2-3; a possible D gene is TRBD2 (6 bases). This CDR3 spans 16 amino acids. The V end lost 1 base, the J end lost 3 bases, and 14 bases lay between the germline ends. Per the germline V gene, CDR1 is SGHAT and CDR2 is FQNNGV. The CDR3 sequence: CASSLVATGGTDTQYF. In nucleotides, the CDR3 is TGTGCCAGCAGCTTAGTGGCTACCGGAGGGACAGATACGCAGTATTTT.

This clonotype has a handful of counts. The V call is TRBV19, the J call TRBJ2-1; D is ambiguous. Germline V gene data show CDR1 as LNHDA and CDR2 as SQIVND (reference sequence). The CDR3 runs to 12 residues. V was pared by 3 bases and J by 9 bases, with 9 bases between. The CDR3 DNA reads TGTGCCAGTAGTATTCCCGTCGGTGAGCAGTTCTTC. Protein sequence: CASSIPVGEQFF. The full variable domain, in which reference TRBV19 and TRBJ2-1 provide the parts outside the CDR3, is DGGITQSPKYLFRKEGQNVTLSCEQNLNHDAMYWYRQDPGQGLRLIYYSQIVNDFQKGDIAEGYSVSREKKESFPLTVTSAQKNPTAFYLCASSIPVGEQFFGPGTRLTVL.